The TCR beta chain described here comes from a study of regulatory T cells in long-lasting Graves disease. The time point here: newly diagnosed GD, antithyroid drugs for less than 3 months. RNA isolated from PBMCs was used to make the TCR library. Both iRepertoire HTBI primers and Arm-PCR of CDR3 regions were used to build the TCR beta libraries. TCRdb fed the multiplex PCR reads into MiXCR, producing one record per CDR3 protein. The sample lists hundreds of thousands of distinct CDR3 sequences, under 20% occurring once. The CDR3 is made up of 15 amino acids. Germline V lookup: CDR1 MNHNS, CDR2 SASEGT. V was pared by 8 bases and J by 2 bases, with 7 bases of the junction left unmatched. The same sample was also used in a study of T cells in Graves' hyperthyroidism and ophthalmopathy.

The sequenced sample was peripheral blood mononuclear cells (PBMCs), obtained at new diagnosis, from a patient treated with antithyroid drugs. The chain links TRBV6-1 to TRBJ1-2; the match to TRBD1 covers 11 bases. This clonotype was sampled from a woman younger than 45 with Graves disease. The CDR3 bases are TGTGCCAGCGGGGACCGGGACAGGGGGAACTATGGCTACACCTTC. This encodes CASGDRDRGNYGYTF.